The 25 T cell receptor beta chains reported below all come from one sample, sequenced in a study of early T cells in non-severe SARS-CoV-2 infection. MiXCR, run by TCRdb on the 5' RACE reads, gives a single entry per CDR3 protein. The data contain some 66,000 distinct CDR3 sequences, around 14% of them singletons. Material for sequencing was whole blood. All receptors come from an adult who was a healthcare worker with PCR-confirmed SARS-CoV-2 infection or an uninfected control (not recorded which).

This clonotype has a count of ten or more. The chain recombines TRBV9 with TRBJ2-3, with D uncertain. Germline-derived CDR1 and CDR2 are SGDLS and YYNGEE. V lost 4 bases to trimming and J lost 4 bases, with 13 bases between them. CDR3 length: 14 residues. Written as DNA, the CDR3 is TGTGCCAGCAGCCCAACTTCGGGTTCAGATACGCAGTATTTT. Protein product: CASSPTSGSDTQYF.

The gene calls are TRBV2 and TRBJ2-3; D is undetermined. The germline V and J ends were trimmed by 1 base and 4 bases, with 3 bases remaining between them. The CDR3 has 12 amino acids. Germline V gene lookup returns CDR1 SNHLY and CDR2 FYNNEI. Here the CDR3 reads CASSEGPDTQYF. The CDR3 DNA follows: TGTGCCAGCAGTGAAGGGCCAGATACGCAGTATTTT.

This clonotype has a count of ten or more. This chain connects TRBV9 to TRBJ2-6; 10 bases align to TRBD1. The germline gives CDR1 SGDLS, CDR2 YYNGEE. Trimming at V came to 4 bases and at J to 2 bases, leaving 9 bases not matched to a gene. This CDR3 has 18 residues. DNA for the CDR3: TGTGCCAGCAGCATACCGGGACAGGGGATCGCTGGGGCCAACGTCCTGACTTTC. This sequence encodes CASSIPGQGIAGANVLTF.

This rearrangement joins TRBV5-5 to TRBJ2-7, with TRBD1 matching over 8 bases. V was pared by 4 bases and J by 2 bases, with 8 bases of the junction left unmatched. Germline lookup yields CDR1 SGHKS and CDR2 YYEKEE (reference sequence). The CDR3 spans 15 residues. The CDR3 DNA reads TGTGCCAGCAGCGGAAACAGGGGGTTCACCTACGAGCAGTACTTC. Its protein is CASSGNRGFTYEQYF.

The V and J genes are TRBV6-6 and TRBJ2-5; possibly TRBD1 for D (5 bases). The CDR3 has 12 amino acids. Trimming cost V 7 bases and J 13 bases, with 19 bases left between them. Germline V CDR1 and CDR2: MNHNY, SVGAGI (reference sequence). CDR3 nucleotides: TGTGCCAGCACGGATCAGGGCGGATTGTTGTACTTC. Its translation is CASTDQGGLLYF.

Many counts were recorded for this clonotype. The V call is TRBV29-1, the J call TRBJ2-2; D could derive from TRBD1 or TRBD2 (5 bases each). The ends were cut back, 6 bases at V and 7 bases at J, with 18 bases in the middle. Germline V gives CDR1 SQVTM, CDR2 ANQGSEA. The CDR3 has 14 residues. The CDR3 bases are TGCAGCGTCAGAAACCGGGACCTCAACGGGGAGCTGTTTTTT. Amino acid sequence: CSVRNRDLNGELFF.

The chain combines TRBV5-1 with TRBJ1-1; D is uncertain. The CDR3 is 13 residues long. Germline values: CDR1 SGHRS, CDR2 YFSETQ. V was cut by 0 bases and J by 3 bases, with 6 bases left in between. The CDR3 bases are TGCGCCAGCAGCTTGGGGCCAGACACTGAAGCTTTCTTT. Translating gives CASSLGPDTEAFF.

This clonotype appeared many times. The V and J genes are TRBV7-9 and TRBJ2-5; TRBD2 matches at 10 bases. CDR3 length: 16 residues. CDR1 and CDR2 (germline): SEHNR, FQNEAQ (reference sequence). The V gene end was trimmed by 2 bases and the J gene end by 0 bases; junction bases not matched to a gene: 3. CDR3 nucleotide sequence: TGTGCCAGCAGCTTACTACTAGCGGGGAACCAAGAGACCCAGTACTTC. Protein sequence: CASSLLLAGNQETQYF.

This clonotype was seen only a few times. The rearrangement links TRBV18 to TRBJ1-1; no reliable D call. The CDR3 covers 13 residues. The germline CDR1 and CDR2 sequences are KGHSH and LQKENI. V lost 6 bases, J lost 0 bases, and 8 bases lay in between. The CDR3 loop is CASSRGVNTEAFF. The DNA for the CDR3 is TGTGCCAGCTCTCGGGGAGTGAACACTGAAGCTTTCTTT.

This clonotype was counted between two and nine times. The J gene is TRBJ1-1, the V gene TRBV7-3; no reliable D call. Trimming took off 2 bases at V and 8 bases at J, with 12 bases between the two ends. The CDR3 consists of 13 residues. The germline V gene encodes CDR1 SGHTA and CDR2 FQGTGA. The CDR3 reads CASSLYRVWEAFF. The CDR3 nucleotides are TGTGCCAGCAGCTTATACCGGGTCTGGGAAGCTTTCTTT.

CDR3 nucleotide sequence: TGTGCCAGCTCACCGTCCTCGGCGCCCGACAATGAGCAGTTCTTC. Translation gives CASSPSSAPDNEQFF. The chain has TRBV18 and TRBJ2-1; unclear D gene. Germline V CDR1 and CDR2: KGHSH, LQKENI. CDR3 length: 15 amino acids. Trimming shortened V by 3 bases and J by 5 bases, and 14 bases separated the two germline ends.

This clonotype appeared a few times. The chain has TRBV7-9 and TRBJ2-3, with 9 bases lining up with TRBD1. The CDR3 totals 14 residues. Germline V CDR1 and CDR2: SEHNR, FQNEAQ (reference sequence). Germline trimming cut 5 bases from V and 5 bases from J; bases unmatched to any gene: 5. In DNA, the CDR3 is TGTGCCAGCAGCGAACAGGGGGCTATAGATACGCAGTATTTT. It yields the protein CASSEQGAIDTQYF.

This clonotype was seen repeatedly, ten times or more. The chain has TRBV5-1 and TRBJ2-7; 8 positions match TRBD1. In germline, CDR1 is SGHRS, CDR2 YFSETQ. There are 14 residues in the CDR3. V lost 4 bases, J lost 5 bases, and 8 bases stayed unmatched. CDR3 coding DNA: TGCGCCAGCAGCCCCGGACAGGGTCGAGACGAGCAGTACTTC. It is translated as CASSPGQGRDEQYF.

The CDR3 spells CASSLRQGTAQFF. In DNA, the CDR3 is TGTGCCAGCAGCTTGAGACAGGGGACCGCGCAGTTCTTC. The rearrangement uses TRBV11-2 and TRBJ2-1, with 8 nucleotides matching TRBD1. The CDR3 length is 13 residues. Germline V lookup: CDR1 SGHAT, CDR2 FQNNGV. With V trimmed by 3 bases and J by 12 bases, 7 bases remained unmatched.

This clonotype showed up just a few times. The V and J genes are TRBV2 and TRBJ2-3, with D possibly TRBD2 on 6 matching bases. The CDR3 covers 15 residues. V dropped 6 bases and J dropped 2 bases, with 15 bases sitting between them. The V gene's germline CDR1 is SNHLY and CDR2 FYNNEI. CDR3 nucleotides: TGTGCCAGCAGCCCTCTTAGCGGAGTCACAGATACGCAGTATTTT. This encodes CASSPLSGVTDTQYF.

This clonotype occurred many times. The DNA for the CDR3 is TGTGCCAGCAGCCACATGTCGAACACTGAAGCTTTCTTT. This codes for CASSHMSNTEAFF. V usage is TRBV3-1 and J usage is TRBJ1-1; no firm D call. V was clipped by 3 bases and J by 1 base, with 6 bases between them. CDR1 and CDR2 (germline): LGHDT, YNNKEL (reference sequence). The CDR3 extends over 13 amino acids.

Only a few counts were recorded for this clonotype. The J gene is TRBJ1-2, the V gene TRBV2; D gene unclear. This CDR3 comprises 9 residues. V lost 7 bases, J lost 8 bases, and 5 bases lay in between. Germline V gene sequence: CDR1 SNHLY, CDR2 FYNNEI. The CDR3 coding sequence is TGTGCCAGCACGGGGGGCTACACCTTC. Translated: CASTGGYTF.

This clonotype was observed a handful of times. The genes are TRBV30 and TRBJ1-1; D is perhaps TRBD1 (5 bases). V was trimmed by 8 bases and J by 2 bases, leaving 12 bases between them. In germline, CDR1 is GTSNPN, CDR2 SVGIG (reference sequence). This CDR3 has 12 amino acids. The CDR3, as DNA: TGTGCCCGAACCGGGGGTAACACTGAAGCTTTCTTT. Translated: CARTGGNTEAFF.

In its sample, this clonotype was seen a few times. The gene calls are TRBV5-4 and TRBJ2-2, with D hard to call. The V end lost 2 bases, the J end lost 8 bases, and 7 bases lay between the germline ends. The CDR3 length is 12 residues. CDR1 SGHNT and CDR2 YYREEE come from the germline V gene (reference sequence). CDR3 nucleotide sequence: TGTGCCAGCAGCTTAGGATTGGGGGAGCTGTTTTTT. It specifies CASSLGLGELFF.

The table lists this clonotype with a few counts. The V call is TRBV28, the J call TRBJ2-7; no firm D call. Trimming left V 7 bases short and J 2 bases short, with 12 bases between. The CDR3 length is 13 residues. Germline V gives CDR1 MDHEN, CDR2 SYDVKM. The CDR3 is CASNRQEPYEQYF. CDR3 DNA: TGTGCCAGCAACCGGCAGGAACCCTACGAGCAGTACTTC.

This clonotype was observed a handful of times. J is TRBJ2-3 and V is TRBV5-4, with 7 bases that match TRBD2. The germline gives CDR1 SGHNT, CDR2 YYREEE (reference sequence). Trimming took 2 bases from V and 6 from J; bases not matched to a gene: 12. CDR3 length: 16 amino acids. The CDR3 nucleotides are TGTGCCAGCAGCTTACAGAACCCACGGGGGGAGGATACGCAGTATTTT. Translation: CASSLQNPRGEDTQYF.

This clonotype was detected ten times or more. The chain carries TRBV9 and TRBJ2-1; D perhaps matches TRBD1 (6 bases). Germline CDR1 SGDLS, CDR2 YYNGEE. The CDR3 sequence is 16 residues long. Trimming took off 0 bases at V and 5 bases at J, with 15 bases between the two ends. CDR3 residues: CASSVGGLVINNEQFF. The CDR3 bases are TGTGCCAGCAGCGTAGGGGGGCTAGTTATCAACAATGAGCAGTTCTTC.

This clonotype appeared many times. This chain links TRBV10-3 with TRBJ2-5, with 13 bases fitting TRBD2. Trimming took 2 bases from V and 2 from J; bases not matched to a gene: 5. The CDR3 runs to 17 residues. Germline CDR1 is ENHRY and CDR2 is SYGVKD. For the CDR3, the DNA is TGTGCCATCAGTGAGCCAAGACTAGCGGGGGGACAAGAGACCCAGTACTTC. Amino acids: CAISEPRLAGGQETQYF.

This clonotype was detected many times. The chain combines TRBV27 with TRBJ1-2; D may be TRBD1 (6 bases). Deletions cut 2 bases from V and 2 bases from J, with 12 bases between. Looked up from germline, CDR1 is MNHEY and CDR2 is SMNVEV (reference sequence). The CDR3 spans 15 residues. Here the CDR3 reads CASSLDPGANYGYTF. CDR3 DNA sequence: TGTGCCAGCAGTTTAGATCCGGGGGCGAACTATGGCTACACCTTC.

This clonotype was seen ten or more times. The rearrangement links TRBV3-1 to TRBJ1-5; D is perhaps TRBD1 (5 bases). Trimming cost V 2 bases and J 6 bases, with 11 bases left between them. The germline V gene encodes CDR1 LGHDT and CDR2 YNNKEL (reference sequence). This CDR3 region has 14 residues. The CDR3 spells CASSQSGGTQPQHF. In nucleotides, the CDR3 is TGTGCCAGCAGCCAAAGCGGGGGAACTCAGCCCCAGCATTTT.